The 12 T cell receptor beta chains below were found in one sample sequenced in a study of Ad26.COV2.S vaccination and SARS-CoV-2 variants. Treatment given: over 15 received Ad26.COV2.S at low or high dose, single or two shots; a few received placebo; per-sample allocation not given. Sampling was performed 63 days after the first vaccine or placebo injection. The data were produced by immunoSEQ multiplex PCR, yet TCRdb's version contains in-frame clones alone and is incomplete. The sample shows a few hundred thousand clones, 80% to 90% of them seen only once. This specimen consisted of peripheral blood, obtained in a trial of Ad26.COV2.S vaccine versus placebo. Receptor source: a person aged 18-65 years who received the Ad26.COV2.S COVID-19 vaccine or a placebo.

Note on this clone: The same CDR3 also results from other DNA sequences found in this sample. J is TRBJ2-3 and V is TRBV18; D is perhaps TRBD2 (5 bases). CDR3 length equals 12 residues. Trimming removed 3 bases at V and 6 bases at J, with 7 bases between. Germline V gives CDR1 KGHSH, CDR2 LQKENI. The DNA for the CDR3 is TGTGCCAGCTCACCTTCGGGGGATACGCAGTATTTT. Its protein product is CASSPSGDTQYF. The whole variable domain, remainder taken from reference TRBV18 and TRBJ2-3, is NAGVMQNPRHLVRRRGQEARLRCSPMKGHSHVYWYRQLPEEGLKFMVYLQKENIIDESGMPKERFSAEFPKEGPSILRIQQVVRGDSAAYFCASSPSGDTQYFGPGTRLTVL.

This clone has a single count. The V call is TRBV11-3, the J call TRBJ1-1, with D uncertain. Germline loops: CDR1 SGHNT, CDR2 YENEEA. This CDR3 contains 14 residues. V lost 0 bases to trimming and J lost 1 base, with 6 bases between them. The CDR3 sequence: CASSLEWGNTEAFF. The CDR3 DNA follows: TGTGCCAGCAGCTTAGAGTGGGGGAACACTGAAGCTTTCTTT.

The V call is TRBV28, the J call TRBJ1-1, with D perhaps matching TRBD1 (5 bases). Germline lookup yields CDR1 MDHEN and CDR2 SYDVKM. The CDR3 covers 13 residues. Trimming took off 8 bases at V and 4 bases at J, with 14 bases between the two ends. CDR3 DNA sequence: TGTGCCAGCCACGGGACCCTGGGCACTGAAGCTTTCTTT. It translates to CASHGTLGTEAFF.

This clone was seen a single time. J is TRBJ1-1 and V is TRBV19; no clear D gene. V was shortened by 5 bases and J by 3 bases, with 10 bases between the two germline ends. CDR1 and CDR2 from the germline V gene are LNHDA and SQIVND (reference sequence). The CDR3 is 13 residues long. The CDR3 nucleotides read TGTGCCAGTAGTCAGCTGGTGGACACTGAAGCTTTCTTT. Translation gives CASSQLVDTEAFF.

V and J are TRBV7-2 and TRBJ1-1; D is uncertain. V dropped 3 bases and J dropped 2 bases, with 10 bases sitting between them. This CDR3 has 14 amino acids. Looked up from germline, CDR1 is SGHTA and CDR2 is FQGNSA. This chain's CDR3 is CASSLGWLNTEAFF. DNA for the CDR3: TGTGCCAGCAGCTTGGGTTGGCTAAACACTGAAGCTTTCTTT.

The V and J genes are TRBV4-3 and TRBJ2-1, with D perhaps matching TRBD2 (6 bases). This CDR3 is built from 17 residues. The V end was cut by 4 bases, the J end by 6 bases, with 22 bases between. Germline lookup yields CDR1 LGHNA and CDR2 YSLEER. The CDR3 sequence: CASSRPGNYAGRNEQFF. CDR3 sequence (DNA): TGCGCCAGCAGCCGCCCTGGGAACTACGCGGGGCGCAATGAGCAGTTCTTC.

V and J are TRBV9 and TRBJ2-7; 7 bases align to TRBD2. This CDR3 is 14 amino acids long. With 3 bases clipped from V and 3 bases from J, the junction kept 6 bases outside the gene matches. Germline values: CDR1 SGDLS, CDR2 YYNGEE. The DNA of the CDR3 is TGTGCCAGCAGCGAGGAAGGGAGGGACTACGAGCAGTACTTC. Its translation: CASSEEGRDYEQYF.

The V gene is TRBV6-4, the J gene TRBJ2-2, with 7 bases lining up with TRBD1. This CDR3 has 14 residues. Germline CDR1 MRHNA, CDR2 SNTAGT. V was pared by 6 bases and J by 3 bases, with 4 bases of the junction left unmatched. In nucleotides, the CDR3 is TGTGCCAGCAGCCCGGGACAGTACACCGGGGAGCTGTTTTTT. Protein product: CASSPGQYTGELFF.

This chain uses TRBV30 with TRBJ1-6, with D uncertain. The V end lost 2 bases, the J end lost 9 bases, and 11 bases lay between the germline ends. The germline V gene has CDR1 GTSNPN and CDR2 SVGIG (reference sequence). The CDR3 has 13 residues. CDR3 residues: CAWSKGTGSPLHF. The CDR3 coding sequence is TGTGCCTGGAGTAAGGGTACCGGTTCACCCCTCCACTTT.

The rearrangement joins TRBV7-3 to TRBJ2-1; no firm D call. CDR1 is SGHTA and CDR2 is FQGTGA in the germline V gene. CDR3 length: 16 amino acids. Trimming removed 1 base at V and 6 bases at J, with 16 bases between. The CDR3 DNA reads TGTGCCAGCAGCTTAAGTAACCTACCTAGGGCCAATGAGCAGTTCTTC. Protein: CASSLSNLPRANEQFF.

This clone was observed a handful of times. The chain recombines TRBV11-3 with TRBJ2-7, with 10 nucleotides matching TRBD1. The V and J ends lost 6 bases and 4 bases, in that order; junction bases with no gene match: 9. CDR1 and CDR2 from the germline V gene are SGHNT and YENEEA. The CDR3 covers 15 residues. The CDR3 DNA follows: TGTGCCAGCAGTCCTGGACAGGGGGGACCTTACGAGCAGTACTTC. Translating gives CASSPGQGGPYEQYF.

The CDR3 bases are TGTGCCAGCAGCCAAGATCTCGAAGATACGCAGTATTTT. This sequence encodes CASSQDLEDTQYF. The chain has TRBV3-1 (or the pseudogene TRBV3-2) and TRBJ2-3; unclear D gene. The V gene's germline CDR1 is LGHDT and CDR2 YNNKEL (reference sequence). The CDR3 has 13 amino acids. Trimming stripped 0 bases from V and 5 bases from J, with 6 bases between.